A selection of T cell receptor beta chains follows, all from one sample in a study of vaccination and CD4 T cells after COVID-19. No cognate antigen is known for these TCRs. TCRdb recomputed calls from the PCR reads with MiXCR, one row per CDR3 protein. The table lists more than 10,000 distinct CDR3 sequences, roughly 55% of them singletons. The specimen was CD4+ T cells from blood, cultured in vitro. The receptors derive from a human donor who had recovered from COVID-19. Both conserved end residues are part of each CDR3. D genes are given only for firm matches.

v_call	d_call	j_call	cdr3_aa
TRBV7-2	-	TRBJ2-5	CASSYTVGETQYF
TRBV20-1	-	TRBJ1-5	CGANYAGGGQGQPQHF
TRBV20-1	-	TRBJ2-1	CSATYRVSYNEQFF
TRBV19	-	TRBJ2-6	CASISRGGANVLTF
TRBV7-3	TRBD1	TRBJ1-2	CASSLDRAGYGYTF
TRBV19	-	TRBJ2-7	CASSTSVGRGTYEQYF
TRBV7-2	-	TRBJ1-5	CASSLMQGSNQPQHF
TRBV19	TRBD2	TRBJ2-3	CAISTSGSPDTQYF
TRBV28	-	TRBJ1-5	CASSSAGSNQPQHF
TRBV28	TRBD1	TRBJ1-2	CASRSTGSANYGYTF
TRBV15	TRBD1	TRBJ1-2	CATSTHRGNYGYTF
TRBV11-2	TRBD2	TRBJ2-3	CASGRLTDTQYF
TRBV7-9	-	TRBJ2-1	CASSLVWFYNEQFF
TRBV7-2	-	TRBJ2-7	CASSFDFQTYEQYF
TRBV20-1	-	TRBJ1-5	CSARPPGGLDQPQHF
TRBV20-1	-	TRBJ1-5	CSARRSNQPQHF
TRBV6-1	TRBD1	TRBJ2-7	CASSRSPGTANYEQYF
TRBV5-6	TRBD1	TRBJ2-5	CASSPGTGDGETQYF
TRBV19	TRBD1	TRBJ2-5	CASSLDRAQETQYF
TRBV20-1	-	TRBJ2-1	CSAGLGWQFF
TRBV24-1	-	TRBJ2-2	CATSDPDGNTGELFF
TRBV6-1	TRBD2	TRBJ2-7	CASTAGGLYEQYF
TRBV27	-	TRBJ2-1	CASSRKRGDEQFF
TRBV20-1	-	TRBJ1-5	CSARWSGGFNQPQHF
TRBV5-4	-	TRBJ2-5	CASSLAETQYF
TRBV21-1	-	TRBJ1-1	CASSPRTGNTEAFF
TRBV20-1	TRBD2	TRBJ2-2	CSARTSGNTGELFF
TRBV21-1	-	TRBJ2-7	CASIETTRLGQYF
TRBV20-1	TRBD2	TRBJ2-1	CSGRPGLASYEQFF
TRBV2	TRBD1	TRBJ1-2	CASVDRGRPYGYTF
TRBV12-3/TRBV12-4	-	TRBJ1-5	CASSFSGGNQPQHF
TRBV19	TRBD1	TRBJ1-4	CASSMRQGNEKLFF
TRBV12-3/TRBV12-4	-	TRBJ2-1	CASSSRLGNEQFF
TRBV20-1	-	TRBJ1-1	CSARGSTHTEAFF
TRBV2	-	TRBJ1-2	CASSRAVNYGYTF
TRBV15	-	TRBJ1-6	CATSPRQNSPLHF
TRBV5-1	-	TRBJ1-4	CASRSRGHNEKLFF
TRBV6-2/TRBV6-3	TRBD1	TRBJ2-5	CASSYMQGAETQYF
TRBV25-1	-	TRBJ2-3	CASREADTQYF
TRBV18	-	TRBJ1-1	CASSLQENTEAFF
TRBV7-2	TRBD2	TRBJ2-2	CASSPSSGLASGELFF
TRBV4-1	-	TRBJ1-6	CASSQGQNNSPLHF
TRBV6-1	TRBD2	TRBJ2-5	CASRPTSGSWETQYF
TRBV6-1	TRBD1	TRBJ2-7	CASTIRTGGFNLAYEQYF
TRBV28	TRBD2	TRBJ2-5	CASSLVLAGGETQYF
TRBV4-2	-	TRBJ2-2	CASSPNGNTGELFF
TRBV7-9	-	TRBJ2-5	CASSLLRAETQYF
TRBV7-2	TRBD1	TRBJ2-5	CASSSRQGAETQYF
TRBV20-1	TRBD1	TRBJ1-5	CSAYRGGTANQPQHF
TRBV5-4	-	TRBJ2-2	CASSLWGATGELFF
TRBV20-1	-	TRBJ2-7	CSASGAGGQRIEQYF
TRBV29-1	-	TRBJ2-3	CSVWGGTPTDTQYF
TRBV2	-	TRBJ2-5	CASSPTAPPETQYF
TRBV12-2	-	TRBJ2-1	CASRVRGPRYNEQFF
TRBV27	-	TRBJ1-1	CASSARRGAEAFF
TRBV20-1	-	TRBJ2-2	CSARDGGNTGELFF
TRBV12-3/TRBV12-4	TRBD2	TRBJ2-1	CASSRQALAGTNEQFF
TRBV2	-	TRBJ2-7	CASRPDSTYEQYF
TRBV30	-	TRBJ2-5	CAWSVGWGETQYF